The subject of this entry is one T cell receptor beta chain. Its antigen is not known. The data were obtained in a study of OX40 agonist ivuxolimab in advanced cancers. At the level of the study: Dosing consisted of intravenous ivuxolimab at 0.01 to 10 mg/kg every 2 weeks. The group had a mean age of around 60 years, ranged from about 23 to 79, and was 80% to 90% male.

Method: immunoSEQ multiplex PCR; TCRdb's copy keeps in-frame clones and lacks some. This table has about 62,000 clones, approximately 92% appearing once. Trimming removed 2 bases from V and 8 bases from J, with 13 bases in between. The length of the CDR3 is 14 residues. CDR1 and CDR2 (germline): SGHKS, YYEKEE (reference sequence). Study results and limitations: On average, a greater number of expanded clones characterised CD8+ T cells relative to CD4+. It was also the case that some nonresponders had low normalized T-cell clonal expansion.

The clonotype originates from an adult with an advanced solid tumor such as melanoma, head and neck, liver or kidney cancer. The sequencing here drew on CD4+ or CD8+ T cells sorted from blood, taken in a trial of the OX40 agonist ivuxolimab. The gene calls are TRBV5-5 and TRBJ1-4; D gene unclear. The CDR3 DNA is TGTGCCAGCAGCTTTAATACCCGTGGGGAAAAACTGTTTTTT. This encodes CASSFNTRGEKLFF.